The 15 T cell receptor beta chains presented below share a single source sample, sequenced in a study of T cell responses to AZD1222 COVID-19 vaccine (dated by TCRdb to the early 2020s). Taken with the paper, the label for time point translates to: baseline before first vaccination. Receptor libraries were prepared by the immunoSEQ multiplex PCR assay. Imported from immuneACCESS, the table was reduced by TCRdb to in-frame sequences with V and J called. These copies leave out some clones; in studies compared against another copy, an unresolved V gene accounts for under half, and the cause of the remainder is not known. The table for this sample lists 150,000 or so clones; about 90% of them were counted only once. The ten biggest clones cover roughly 5.5% of the sample. The source was peripheral blood, collected on day 0 of AZD1222 vaccination. The receptors were gathered from an adult in good health.

The gene calls are TRBV5-1 and TRBJ1-1, with D possibly being TRBD1 (5 bases). Germline V gene lookup returns CDR1 SGHRS and CDR2 YFSETQ. CDR3 length equals 16 residues. Trimming pared 0 bases from V and 7 bases from J, leaving 19 bases between. The CDR3 reads CASSLGFSSGPREAFF. The CDR3 nucleotides read TGCGCCAGCAGCTTGGGATTCTCCTCGGGGCCCCGTGAAGCTTTCTTT.

V is TRBV6-1 and J is TRBJ2-1; the D is unclear. CDR3 length: 13 residues. Deletions cut 3 bases from V and 3 bases from J, with 6 bases between. CDR1 is MNHNS, CDR2 SASEGT, per germline. The chain's CDR3 is CASSEVGYNEQFF. CDR3 sequence (DNA): TGTGCCAGCAGTGAGGTAGGCTACAATGAGCAGTTCTTC.

The V and J genes are TRBV6-5 and TRBJ1-1, with D uncertain. This CDR3 contains 15 residues. Trimming removed 1 base at V and 6 bases at J, with 15 bases between. Germline V gives CDR1 MNHEY, CDR2 SVGAGI. CDR3 loop: CASSYWRAGSAEAFF. Here the CDR3 DNA reads TGTGCCAGCAGTTACTGGCGGGCTGGATCGGCTGAAGCTTTCTTT.

The chain links TRBV28 to TRBJ1-2; 7 bases agree with TRBD1. The CDR3 totals 15 residues. Germline V gene sequence: CDR1 MDHEN, CDR2 SYDVKM. The J segment lost 8 bases and the V segment lost 6 bases, leaving 15 bases of the junction unmatched. CDR3 coding DNA: TGTGCCAGCAGCCTGGGGACAGCAGGCGGTAGAGGCTACACCTTC. This encodes CASSLGTAGGRGYTF.

This clone was counted between two and nine times. The chain has TRBV28 and TRBJ2-6, with a tentative D call TRBD2 (5 bases). CDR1 is MDHEN and CDR2 is SYDVKM in the germline V gene. There are 17 residues in the CDR3. Trimming shortened V by 2 bases and J by 3 bases, and 14 bases separated the two germline ends. CDR3 amino acids: CASSLVTGGDGANVLTF. For the CDR3, the DNA is TGTGCCAGCAGTTTAGTTACCGGAGGCGATGGGGCCAACGTCCTGACTTTC.

This clone came up a few times. The genes are TRBV5-4 and TRBJ1-1; D unresolved. Germline V gives CDR1 SGHNT, CDR2 YYREEE (reference sequence). Trimming took 0 bases from V and 5 from J, leaving 17 bases between them. This CDR3 region has 16 residues. The CDR3 region is CASSLGGFPIRTEAFF. The CDR3, as DNA: TGTGCCAGCAGCTTGGGAGGATTTCCTATTCGAACTGAAGCTTTCTTT. Filled out from reference TRBV5-4 and TRBJ1-1, the complete variable domain reads ETGVTQSPTHLIKTRGQQVTLRCSSQSGHNTVSWYQQALGQGPQFIFQYYREEENGRGNFPPRFSGLQFPNYSSELNVNALELDDSALYLCASSLGGFPIRTEAFFGQGTRLTVV.

This chain links TRBV12-1 with TRBJ2-1; the D segment call TRBD2 is taken from the table without a DNA check. TRBV12-1 is reported as a pseudogene. The CDR3 totals 16 residues. The CDR3 bases are TGTGCCAGCAGCCCCTTTCGGAGCCACTCCTACAATGAGCAGTTCTTC. Translation gives CASSPFRSHSYNEQFF.

The chain recombines TRBV24-1 with TRBJ1-2, with D perhaps matching TRBD1 (5 bases). The length of the CDR3 is 14 residues. V was pared by 3 bases and J by 8 bases, with 15 bases between. The germline V gene encodes CDR1 KGHDR and CDR2 SFDVKD. CDR3 coding DNA: TGTGCCACCAGTGATAGTGTGCAGGGCCGGGGCTACACCTTC. It is translated as CATSDSVQGRGYTF.

V usage is TRBV3-1 (or the pseudogene TRBV3-2) and J usage is TRBJ1-1; no clear D gene. Deletions cut 5 bases from V and 6 bases from J, with 16 bases between. The germline gives CDR1 LGHDT, CDR2 YNNKEL (reference sequence). This CDR3 has 14 residues. Here the CDR3 reads CASSVNPEPAEAFF. CDR3 coding DNA: TGTGCCAGCAGCGTAAACCCCGAGCCCGCTGAAGCTTTCTTT.

This chain connects TRBV6-6 to TRBJ2-5; D is undetermined. Deletions cut 6 bases from V and 1 base from J, with 12 bases between. The germline V gene encodes CDR1 MNHNY and CDR2 SVGAGI (reference sequence). The CDR3 runs 14 residues. Here the CDR3 DNA reads TGTGCCAGCAGCCGCAGCAGTTCCCAAGAGACCCAGTACTTC. Its translation: CASSRSSSQETQYF.

The chain has TRBV7-2 and TRBJ1-5; tentatively, D is TRBD1 (5 bases). CDR1 is SGHTA and CDR2 is FQGNSA in the germline V gene. The CDR3 loop spans 15 amino acids. V was pared by 1 base and J by 6 bases, with 13 bases between. In DNA form, the CDR3 reads TGTGCCAGCAGCTTAGATGGCAGTAGGGGTCAGCCCCAGCATTTT. This encodes CASSLDGSRGQPQHF.

The chain combines TRBV11-2 with TRBJ1-1; no firm D call. V was pared by 1 base and J by 0 bases, with 6 bases between. The CDR3 runs to 14 residues. Per germline, CDR1 SGHAT and CDR2 FQNNGV. DNA for the CDR3: TGTGCCAGCAGCTTAGCGGGGTTGAACACTGAAGCTTTCTTT. Protein sequence: CASSLAGLNTEAFF.

V is TRBV7-8 and J is TRBJ2-4; possibly TRBD2 for D (6 bases). V was trimmed by 5 bases and J by 5 bases, leaving 16 bases between them. Germline loops: CDR1 SGHVS, CDR2 FQNEAQ. The CDR3 is 15 amino acids. In DNA, the CDR3 is TGTGCCAGCAGCGCTATCGGAGGGGTTGAAAACATTCAGTACTTC. Protein product: CASSAIGGVENIQYF.

This clone was counted only a few times. The V gene is TRBV12-5, the J gene TRBJ1-5; possibly TRBD1 for D (5 bases). The V gene's germline CDR1 is LGHNT and CDR2 FRNRAP. The V end lost 2 bases, the J end lost 1 base, and 15 bases lay between the germline ends. This CDR3 has 17 amino acids. The CDR3 DNA sequence: TGTGCTAGTGGTTTGCGCCCGACAGATCCCAGCAATCAGCCCCAGCATTTT. This codes for CASGLRPTDPSNQPQHF. Combining the CDR3 with reference TRBV12-5 and TRBJ1-5 gives the whole variable domain DARVTQTPRHKVTEMGQEVTMRCQPILGHNTVFWYRQTMMQGLELLAYFRNRAPLDDSGMPKDRFSAEMPDATLATLKIQPSEPRDSAVYFCASGLRPTDPSNQPQHFGDGTRLSIL.

The chain links TRBV28 to TRBJ2-2, with D possibly TRBD2 on 5 matching bases. Trimming pared 6 bases from V and 5 bases from J, leaving 25 bases between. Looked up from germline, CDR1 is MDHEN and CDR2 is SYDVKM. This CDR3 comprises 18 residues. The CDR3, as DNA: TGTGCCAGCAGGCCCTCCAGGAAGCGCGGGCCCCAAACCGGGGAGCTGTTTTTT. Its translation is CASRPSRKRGPQTGELFF.